These 23 T cell receptor beta chains came from one sample sequenced in a study of shared clonotypes between healthy human individuals. This table comes from immunoSEQ multiplex PCR, and its TCRdb copy is limited to in-frame clones, with some not included. There are a few million clones in the sample; approximately 92% occur only once, and more than 0.12% lies in the top ten. The material sequenced was naive CD4+ T cells sorted from blood. The subset here: CD45RA+ positively selected. The receptor source for this set is a man between 18 and 35 years old in good health.

This sequence joins TRBV5-1 and TRBJ2-1; 9 bases line up with TRBD2. This CDR3 is 16 amino acids long. V dropped 0 bases and J dropped 2; count of bases not matched to a gene: 3. Germline V gene data show CDR1 as SGHRS and CDR2 as YFSETQ. CDR3 in DNA: TGCGCCAGCAGCTTGGCCGGGACTAGCACCTACAATGAGCAGTTCTTC. Translation: CASSLAGTSTYNEQFF.

Turning to this clone: A junction end diverges from the germline sequence, so it may reflect a read error. This rearrangement joins TRBV11-2 to TRBJ2-5; 9 positions agree with TRBD1. Germline values: CDR1 SGHAT, CDR2 FQNNGV. The CDR3 sequence is 16 residues long. The CDR3 coding sequence is TGTGCCAGCAGCTCAGGGACAGGGAGTCTCCAAAAGACCCAGTACTTC. As protein: CASSSGTGSLQKTQYF.

The genes are TRBV10-1 and TRBJ2-1; D is undetermined. Germline loops: CDR1 WNHNN, CDR2 SYGVQD (reference sequence). The CDR3 contains 15 residues. Trimming cost V 0 bases and J 6 bases, with 12 bases left between them. CDR3 amino acids: CASSESAGFPNEQFF. The DNA of the CDR3 is TGCGCCAGCAGTGAGTCGGCCGGGTTTCCCAATGAGCAGTTCTTC.

Regarding this clone: Distinct nucleotide sequences in the sample also encode this CDR3. This chain joins TRBV28 and TRBJ1-2; D remains unclear. The CDR3 is 15 amino acids. CDR1 is MDHEN, CDR2 SYDVKM, per germline. V lost 4 bases and J lost 4, with 16 bases in between. The CDR3 loop is CASSSPPGRGYGYTF. The CDR3 DNA follows: TGTGCCAGCAGTTCGCCCCCCGGGAGAGGCTATGGCTACACCTTC.

The chain has TRBV19 and TRBJ2-7; D ambiguous. The CDR3 is 11 residues long. Germline V gene lookup returns CDR1 LNHDA and CDR2 SQIVND (reference sequence). Trimming removed 11 bases at V and 5 bases at J, with 13 bases between. The CDR3 sequence is CASRVGDEQYF. CDR3 nucleotides: TGTGCCTCTCGAGTGGGCGACGAGCAGTACTTC. Full variable domain (remainder filled in from reference TRBV19 and TRBJ2-7): DGGITQSPKYLFRKEGQNVTLSCEQNLNHDAMYWYRQDPGQGLRLIYYSQIVNDFQKGDIAEGYSVSREKKESFPLTVTSAQKNPTAFYLCASRVGDEQYFGPGTRLTVT.

The J gene is TRBJ2-7, the V gene TRBV11-2, with TRBD1 matching over 10 bases. V dropped 2 bases and J dropped 1; count of bases not matched to a gene: 2. This CDR3 has 15 residues. Germline V gene lookup returns CDR1 SGHAT and CDR2 FQNNGV. The CDR3 nucleotides are TGTGCCAGCAGCTTATGGGACAGGGGATCCTACGAGCAGTACTTC. It is translated as CASSLWDRGSYEQYF.

Concerning this clone itself: The identical CDR3 is also encoded by other nucleotide sequences in the sample. The V call is TRBV7-2, the J call TRBJ2-3; weak D call: TRBD2 (5 bases). The V gene lost 4 bases and the J gene lost 5 bases, with 10 bases spanning the gap. The germline V gene has CDR1 SGHTA and CDR2 FQGNSA. The CDR3 contains 13 residues. CDR3 in DNA: TGTGCCAGCAGCTCCCGGACTGGAGATACGCAGTATTTT. Translation: CASSSRTGDTQYF. Full variable domain (outside the CDR3, taken from reference TRBV7-2 and TRBJ2-3): GAGVSQSPSNKVTEKGKDVELRCDPISGHTALYWYRQSLGQGLEFLIYFQGNSAPDKSGLPSDRFSAERTGGSVSTLTIQRTQQEDSAVYLCASSSRTGDTQYFGPGTRLTVL.

The chain recombines TRBV19 with TRBJ1-1; D is uncertain. CDR1 and CDR2 (germline): LNHDA, SQIVND (reference sequence). Between the trimmed V and J ends, which lost 6 bases and 0 bases, there was a span of 14 bases. The CDR3 is made up of 15 amino acids. In DNA form, the CDR3 reads TGTGCCAGTAGATCTATCCCCCAGGTGAACACTGAAGCTTTCTTT. This gives the protein CASRSIPQVNTEAFF.

The J gene is TRBJ2-1, the V gene TRBV2, with D tentatively TRBD2 (6 bases). Trimming stripped 3 bases from V and 3 bases from J, with 12 bases between. Per germline, CDR1 SNHLY and CDR2 FYNNEI. CDR3 length: 15 residues. CDR3 residues: CASSDVVGGYNEQFF. The CDR3 nucleotides are TGTGCCAGCAGTGATGTGGTGGGGGGCTACAATGAGCAGTTCTTC.

The V and J genes are TRBV28 and TRBJ1-2, with D perhaps matching TRBD1 (5 bases). CDR1 and CDR2 from the germline V gene are MDHEN and SYDVKM. Between the trimmed V and J ends, which lost 6 bases and 0 bases, there was a span of 17 bases. The CDR3 contains 16 residues. This CDR3 is CASSPLGAATNYGYTF. CDR3 DNA: TGTGCCAGCAGCCCCCTTGGGGCAGCAACTAACTATGGCTACACCTTC.

This sequence joins TRBV9 and TRBJ2-1, with 11 bases fitting TRBD2. The V and J ends lost 10 bases and 1 base, in that order; junction bases with no gene match: 13. The CDR3 contains 17 residues. The germline gives CDR1 SGDLS, CDR2 YYNGEE. This chain's CDR3 is CAASHGTSGASYNEQFF. CDR3 coding DNA: TGTGCCGCCTCACACGGGACTAGCGGAGCATCCTACAATGAGCAGTTCTTC.

The genes are TRBV7-9 and TRBJ2-3; possibly TRBD1 for D (6 bases). The CDR3 is 16 amino acids. Germline CDR1 and CDR2: SEHNR and FQNEAQ (reference sequence). V gave up 5 bases and J gave up 2 bases, with 17 bases separating them. CDR3 residues: CASSPDGGGYTDTQYF. Written as DNA, the CDR3 is TGTGCCAGCAGCCCGGATGGGGGCGGATACACAGATACGCAGTATTTT.

This clone has just a few counts. V and J are TRBV11-2 and TRBJ2-5; D gene unclear. Germline values: CDR1 SGHAT, CDR2 FQNNGV. The CDR3 is made up of 11 amino acids. Deletions cut 5 bases from V and 2 bases from J, with 3 bases between. The CDR3 here is CASSQQETQYF. Here the CDR3 DNA reads TGTGCCAGCAGCCAGCAAGAGACCCAGTACTTC.

This clone was picked up a small number of times. This chain uses TRBV2 with TRBJ1-1; D unclear. The length of the CDR3 is 13 residues. V was cut by 8 bases and J by 0 bases, with 10 bases left in between. The V gene's germline CDR1 is SNHLY and CDR2 FYNNEI. In DNA, the CDR3 is TGTGCCAGCTTGAAAGAGATGAACACTGAAGCTTTCTTT. Translated: CASLKEMNTEAFF. Filled out from reference TRBV2 and TRBJ1-1, the complete variable domain reads EPEVTQTPSHQVTQMGQEVILRCVPISNHLYFYWYRQILGQKVEFLVSFYNNEISEKSEIFDDQFSVERPDGSNFTLKIRSTKLEDSAMYFCASLKEMNTEAFFGQGTRLTVV.

The V gene is TRBV13, the J gene TRBJ2-3; TRBD1 is a possible D gene (5 bases). V shed 5 bases and J shed 1 base, with 19 bases lying between them. This CDR3 has 17 residues. Germline V CDR1 and CDR2: PRHDT, FYEKMQ (reference sequence). The CDR3 reads CASSRQYYLGGTDTQYF. The CDR3 coding sequence is TGTGCCAGCAGCCGACAATATTACCTAGGGGGCACAGATACGCAGTATTTT.

This clone was observed a handful of times. The identical CDR3 is also encoded by other nucleotide sequences in the sample. The chain has TRBV28 and TRBJ1-5; 7 bases align to TRBD1. The V gene's germline CDR1 is MDHEN and CDR2 SYDVKM. V shed 4 bases, J shed 7 bases, and the junction held 1 base outside the gene matches. CDR3 length: 12 amino acids. The CDR3 DNA follows: TGTGCCAGCAGTTCCAGGGGGCAGCCCCAGCATTTT. Its translation: CASSSRGQPQHF.

The chain joins TRBV7-2 to TRBJ2-3, with 7 bases matching TRBD2. Per the germline V gene, CDR1 is SGHTA and CDR2 is FQGNSA. The V and J ends lost 5 bases and 3 bases, in that order; junction bases with no gene match: 8. The CDR3 consists of 15 residues. The CDR3 nucleotides read TGTGCCAGCAGCCCTCCCGGGGGGTCAACAGATACGCAGTATTTT. The encoded protein is CASSPPGGSTDTQYF.

The chain is built from TRBV6-6 and TRBJ2-2; D perhaps matches TRBD1 (5 bases). This CDR3 contains 13 residues. Germline V gives CDR1 MNHNY, CDR2 SVGAGI (reference sequence). V lost 7 bases and J lost 6, with 12 bases in between. CDR3 sequence: CASNKGAAGELFF. The CDR3 nucleotides read TGTGCCAGCAATAAAGGGGCCGCCGGGGAGCTGTTTTTT.

This chain uses TRBV30 with TRBJ1-2, with 7 positions matching TRBD1. The length of the CDR3 is 15 residues. The germline CDR1 and CDR2 sequences are GTSNPN and SVGIG (reference sequence). Unmatched junction bases numbered 6, after V lost 0 bases and J lost 2 bases. The DNA of the CDR3 is TGTGCCTGGAGTGTAGCACGGGACAGAAACTATGGCTACACCTTC. Protein product: CAWSVARDRNYGYTF.

The chain employs TRBV21-1 and TRBJ1-4; the D call in the table, TRBD1, was not verified against the DNA. TRBV21-1 is deemed a pseudogene. The CDR3 extends over 12 amino acids. Here the CDR3 reads CASRLRGEKLFF. In nucleotides, the CDR3 is TGTGCCAGCAGACTCAGGGGCGAAAAACTGTTTTTT.

The chain combines TRBV6-6 with TRBJ1-1, with a possible D match to TRBD1 (5 bases). The CDR3 loop spans 13 amino acids. Germline CDR1 MNHNY, CDR2 SVGAGI (reference sequence). V lost 4 bases, J lost 4 bases, and 10 bases lay in between. CDR3: CASSLSQATEAFF. For the CDR3, the DNA is TGTGCCAGCAGTTTGTCACAGGCCACTGAAGCTTTCTTT.

The chain recombines TRBV30 with TRBJ2-1; D is unclear. V was cut by 0 bases and J by 5 bases, with 8 bases left in between. The length of the CDR3 is 13 residues. In germline, CDR1 is GTSNPN, CDR2 SVGIG (reference sequence). CDR3 loop: CAWSVRTNNEQFF. CDR3 bases: TGTGCCTGGAGTGTACGAACGAACAATGAGCAGTTCTTC.

V is TRBV5-1 and J is TRBJ2-5, with 11 bases that match TRBD2. In germline, CDR1 is SGHRS, CDR2 YFSETQ. Trimming took 4 bases from V and 5 from J; bases not matched to a gene: 10. The CDR3 has 16 amino acids. The CDR3 DNA reads TGCGCCAGCAGCCAGGGTCCGGGACTAGCGGAGGAGACCCAGTACTTC. Translation: CASSQGPGLAEETQYF.